This TCR beta chain was identified in a study of cytomegalovirus exposure and HLA in healthy donors. Germline V gene data show CDR1 as MDHEN and CDR2 as SYDVKM. Trimming removed 6 bases from V and 4 bases from J, with 16 bases in between. This CDR3 spans 15 amino acids. This PCR relied on a set of 60 Vbeta primers and 13 Jbeta primers. Measured with immunoSEQ multiplex PCR; TCRdb has only the in-frame clones, and not every one. The profile shows roughly 120,000 clones, 74% of them singletons. The chain couples TRBV28 to TRBJ1-3; perhaps TRBD1 as D (5 bases). Sequenced sample: PBMCs. This receptor was obtained from a woman aged 50 to 65 in good health and CMV-seropositive. The CDR3 loop reads CASRLTSGPGNTIYF. In DNA form, the CDR3 reads TGTGCCAGCAGACTAACCTCAGGGCCAGGAAACACCATATATTTT.